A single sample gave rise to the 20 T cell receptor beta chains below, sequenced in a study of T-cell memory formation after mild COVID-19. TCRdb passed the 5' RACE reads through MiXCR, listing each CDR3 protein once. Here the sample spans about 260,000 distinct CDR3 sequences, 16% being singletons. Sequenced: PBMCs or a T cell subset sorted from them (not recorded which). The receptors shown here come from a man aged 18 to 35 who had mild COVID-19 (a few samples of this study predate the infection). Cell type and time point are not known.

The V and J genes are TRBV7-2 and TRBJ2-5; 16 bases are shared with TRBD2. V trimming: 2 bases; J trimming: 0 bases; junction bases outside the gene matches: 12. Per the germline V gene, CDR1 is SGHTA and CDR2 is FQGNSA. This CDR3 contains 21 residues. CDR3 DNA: TGTGCCAGCAGCTTACCCCGAGGGACTAGCGGGGGGGCCGGGTACCAAGAGACCCAGTACTTC. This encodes CASSLPRGTSGGAGYQETQYF.

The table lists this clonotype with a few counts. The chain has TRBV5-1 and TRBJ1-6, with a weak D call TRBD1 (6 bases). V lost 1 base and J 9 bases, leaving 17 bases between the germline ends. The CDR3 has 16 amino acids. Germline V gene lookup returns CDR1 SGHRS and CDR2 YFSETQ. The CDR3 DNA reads TGCGCCAGCAGCTTGATGGGGGGCAGGATGGGTTCACCCCTCCACTTT. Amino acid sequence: CASSLMGGRMGSPLHF.

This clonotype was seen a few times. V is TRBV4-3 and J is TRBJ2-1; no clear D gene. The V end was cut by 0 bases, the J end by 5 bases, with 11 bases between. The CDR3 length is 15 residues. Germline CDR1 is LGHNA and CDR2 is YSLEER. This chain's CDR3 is CASSQDIGVNNEQFF. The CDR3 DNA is TGCGCCAGCAGCCAAGATATTGGTGTAAACAATGAGCAGTTCTTC.

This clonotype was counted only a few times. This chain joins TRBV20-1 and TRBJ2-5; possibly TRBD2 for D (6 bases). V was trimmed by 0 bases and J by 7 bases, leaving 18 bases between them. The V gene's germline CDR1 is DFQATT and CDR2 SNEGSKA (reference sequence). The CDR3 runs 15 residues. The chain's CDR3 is CSARDLGAGRLTQYF. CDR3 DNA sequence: TGCAGTGCTAGAGATCTAGGGGCGGGGCGATTGACCCAGTACTTC.

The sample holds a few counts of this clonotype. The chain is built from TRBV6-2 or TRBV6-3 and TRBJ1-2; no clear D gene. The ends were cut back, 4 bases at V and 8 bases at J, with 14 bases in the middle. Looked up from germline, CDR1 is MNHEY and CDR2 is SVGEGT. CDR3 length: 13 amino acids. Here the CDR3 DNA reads TGTGCCAGCAGTTCCCACGACCGCCTCGGCTACACCTTC. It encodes CASSSHDRLGYTF.

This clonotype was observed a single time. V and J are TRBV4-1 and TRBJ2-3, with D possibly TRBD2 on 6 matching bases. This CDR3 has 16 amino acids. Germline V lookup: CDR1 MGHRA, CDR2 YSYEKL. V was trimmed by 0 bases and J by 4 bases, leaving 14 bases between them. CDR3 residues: CASSQETRSGADTQYF. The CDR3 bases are TGCGCCAGCAGCCAAGAAACTCGATCGGGGGCAGATACGCAGTATTTT.

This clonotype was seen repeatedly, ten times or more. The DNA of the CDR3 is TGCAGTGCTAGGGCAGCTAGCGGGGACCAAGAGACCCAGTACTTC. Protein sequence: CSARAASGDQETQYF. The V gene is TRBV20-1, the J gene TRBJ2-5; 9 nucleotides line up with TRBD2. The CDR3 has 15 amino acids. The ends lost 3 bases at V and 0 bases at J; junction bases unmatched: 5. Germline V gene lookup returns CDR1 DFQATT and CDR2 SNEGSKA (reference sequence).

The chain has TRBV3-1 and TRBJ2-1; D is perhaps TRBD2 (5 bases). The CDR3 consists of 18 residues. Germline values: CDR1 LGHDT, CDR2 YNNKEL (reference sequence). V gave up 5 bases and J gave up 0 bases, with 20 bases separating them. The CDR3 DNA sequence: TGTGCCAGCAGCTCGTACCGAAGCGGTAGACGCTCCTACAATGAGCAGTTCTTC. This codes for CASSSYRSGRRSYNEQFF.

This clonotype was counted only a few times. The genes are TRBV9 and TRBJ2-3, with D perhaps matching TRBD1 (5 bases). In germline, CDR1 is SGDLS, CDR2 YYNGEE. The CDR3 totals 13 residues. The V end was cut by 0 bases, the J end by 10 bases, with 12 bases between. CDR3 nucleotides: TGTGCCAGCAGCGTAGTGGAGACCAGGGCGCAGTATTTT. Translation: CASSVVETRAQYF. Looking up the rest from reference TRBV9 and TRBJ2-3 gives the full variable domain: DSGVTQTPKHLITATGQRVTLRCSPRSGDLSVYWYQQSLDQGLQFLIQYYNGEERAKGNILERFSAQQFPDLHSELNLSSLELGDSALYFCASSVVETRAQYFGPGTRLTVL.

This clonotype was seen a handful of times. CDR3 loop: CASSEEQITDTQYF. CDR3 coding DNA: TGTGCCAGCAGTGAAGAGCAGATCACAGATACGCAGTATTTT. The chain employs TRBV2 and TRBJ2-3; D ambiguous. Germline lookup yields CDR1 SNHLY and CDR2 FYNNEI. The CDR3 extends over 14 amino acids. V shed 1 base and J shed 2 bases, with 7 bases lying between them.

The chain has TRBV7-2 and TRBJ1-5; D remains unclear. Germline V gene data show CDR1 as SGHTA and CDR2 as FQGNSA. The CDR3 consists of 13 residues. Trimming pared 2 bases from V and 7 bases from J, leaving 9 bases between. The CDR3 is CASSLHSGQPQHF. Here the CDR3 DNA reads TGTGCCAGCAGCTTACATTCCGGGCAGCCCCAGCATTTT.

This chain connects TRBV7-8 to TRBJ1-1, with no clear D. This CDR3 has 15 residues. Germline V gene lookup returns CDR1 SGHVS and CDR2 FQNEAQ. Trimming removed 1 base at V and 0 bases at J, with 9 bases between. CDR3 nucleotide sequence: TGTGCCAGCAGCTTAGGTCGGGGATTGAACACTGAAGCTTTCTTT. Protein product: CASSLGRGLNTEAFF. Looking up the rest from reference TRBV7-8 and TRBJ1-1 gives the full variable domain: GAGVSQSPRYKVAKRGQDVALRCDPISGHVSLFWYQQALGQGPEFLTYFQNEAQLDKSGLPSDRFFAERPEGSVSTLKIQRTQQEDSAVYLCASSLGRGLNTEAFFGQGTRLTVV.

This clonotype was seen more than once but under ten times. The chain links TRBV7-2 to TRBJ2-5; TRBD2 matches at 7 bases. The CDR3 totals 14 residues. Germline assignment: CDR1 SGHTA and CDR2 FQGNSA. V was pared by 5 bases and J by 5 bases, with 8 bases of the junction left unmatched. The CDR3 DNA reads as TGTGCCAGCAGCCCGGAGCGGGGCAGGGAGACCCAGTACTTC. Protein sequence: CASSPERGRETQYF.

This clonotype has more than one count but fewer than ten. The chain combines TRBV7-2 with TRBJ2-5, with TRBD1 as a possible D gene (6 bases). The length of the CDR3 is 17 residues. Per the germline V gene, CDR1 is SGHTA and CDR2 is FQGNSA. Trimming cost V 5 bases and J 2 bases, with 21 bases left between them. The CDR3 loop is CASSPPRGHTGQETQYF. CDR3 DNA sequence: TGTGCCAGCAGCCCCCCCCGGGGACACACTGGGCAAGAGACCCAGTACTTC.

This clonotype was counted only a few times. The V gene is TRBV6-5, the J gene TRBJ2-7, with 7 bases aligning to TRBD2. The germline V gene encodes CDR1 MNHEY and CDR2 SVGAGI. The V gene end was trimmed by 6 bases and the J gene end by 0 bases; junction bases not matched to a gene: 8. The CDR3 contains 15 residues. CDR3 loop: CASSLADTSSYEQYF. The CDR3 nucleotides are TGTGCCAGCAGCCTAGCGGATACTAGCTCCTACGAGCAGTACTTC.

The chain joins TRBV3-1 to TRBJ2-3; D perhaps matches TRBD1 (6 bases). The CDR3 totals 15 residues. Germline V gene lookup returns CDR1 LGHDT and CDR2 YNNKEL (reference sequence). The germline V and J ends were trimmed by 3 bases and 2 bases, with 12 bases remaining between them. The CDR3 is CASSHRRGHTDTQYF. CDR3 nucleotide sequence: TGTGCCAGCAGCCATCGTCGGGGACACACAGATACGCAGTATTTT.

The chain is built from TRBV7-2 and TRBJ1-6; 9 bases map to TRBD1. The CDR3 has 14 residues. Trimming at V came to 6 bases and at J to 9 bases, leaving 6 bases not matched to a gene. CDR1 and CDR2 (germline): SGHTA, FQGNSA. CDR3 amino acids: CASRFRDRVSPLHF. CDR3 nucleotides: TGTGCCAGCAGGTTCCGGGACAGGGTTTCACCCCTCCACTTT.

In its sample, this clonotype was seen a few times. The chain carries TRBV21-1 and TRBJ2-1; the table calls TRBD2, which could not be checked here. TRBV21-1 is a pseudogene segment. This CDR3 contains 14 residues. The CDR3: CARIGLAGNYEQFF. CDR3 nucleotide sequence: TGTGCCAGGATCGGACTAGCGGGGAATTATGAGCAGTTCTTC.

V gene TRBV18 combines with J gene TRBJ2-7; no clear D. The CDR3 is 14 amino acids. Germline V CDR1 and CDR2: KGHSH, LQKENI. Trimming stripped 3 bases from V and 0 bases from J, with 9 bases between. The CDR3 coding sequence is TGTGCCAGCTCACCCAGGATCCGCTCCTACGAGCAGTACTTC. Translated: CASSPRIRSYEQYF. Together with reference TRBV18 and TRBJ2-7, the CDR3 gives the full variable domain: NAGVMQNPRHLVRRRGQEARLRCSPMKGHSHVYWYRQLPEEGLKFMVYLQKENIIDESGMPKERFSAEFPKEGPSILRIQQVVRGDSAAYFCASSPRIRSYEQYFGPGTRLTVT.

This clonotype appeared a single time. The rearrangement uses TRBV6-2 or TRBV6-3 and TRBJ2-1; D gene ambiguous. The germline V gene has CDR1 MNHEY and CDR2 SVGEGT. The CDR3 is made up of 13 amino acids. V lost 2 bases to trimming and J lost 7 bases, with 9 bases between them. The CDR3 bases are TGTGCCAGCAGTTACAGGCTGGGGAATGAGCAGTTCTTC. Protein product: CASSYRLGNEQFF.